The sequence of this T cell receptor beta chain was determined in a study of T cell repertoires in aging, cancer and after chemotherapy. Study-level background: About 8.1 million TCR reads made up the full dataset. Overall study findings and caveats: No conclusions about immunological memory after chemotherapy can be drawn from the repertoire data. Loss of evenness, beyond lost richness, contributed to age-related TCR diversity decline in cancer patients. Age-matched healthy donors had significantly more diverse, less clonal blood TCR repertoires than untreated cancer patients.

In regard to this clonotype: The antigen remains unidentified.

TCR beta rearrangements were amplified from peripheral blood genomic DNA. A mixed TRB-A/B primer pool amplified rearranged TRB by multiplex touch-down PCR. Using its own MiXCR run on the multiplex PCR reads, TCRdb lists one record per CDR3 protein. The table lists around 3,000 distinct CDR3 sequences, 33% of them singletons. The CDR3 consists of 15 residues. CDR1 is MNHEY and CDR2 is SVGEGT in the germline V gene. V was pared by 7 bases and J by 5 bases, with 20 bases between. The clonotype was recovered from a human donor with a solid tumor. The specimen was blood. The chain couples TRBV6-2 or TRBV6-3 to TRBJ2-5; no clear D. The CDR3 nucleotides read TGTGCCAGCAACCCATACGGCCAACCCCCCGAGACCCAGTACTTC. Protein: CASNPYGQPPETQYF.